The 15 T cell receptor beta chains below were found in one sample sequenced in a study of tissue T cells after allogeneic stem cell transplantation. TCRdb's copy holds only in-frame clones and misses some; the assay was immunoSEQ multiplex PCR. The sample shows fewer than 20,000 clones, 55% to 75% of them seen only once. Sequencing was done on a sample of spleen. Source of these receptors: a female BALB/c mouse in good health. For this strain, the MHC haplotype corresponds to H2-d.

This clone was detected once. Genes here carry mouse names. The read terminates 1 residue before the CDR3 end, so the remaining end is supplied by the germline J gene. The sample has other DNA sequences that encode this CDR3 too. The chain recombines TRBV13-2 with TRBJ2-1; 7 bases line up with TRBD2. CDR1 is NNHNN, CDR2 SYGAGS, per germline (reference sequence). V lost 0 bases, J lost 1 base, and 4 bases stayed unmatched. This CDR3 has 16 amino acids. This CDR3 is CASGDAGGGNYAEQFF. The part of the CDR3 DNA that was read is TGTGCCAGCGGTGATGCGGGTGGGGGGAACTATGCTGAGCAGTTC.

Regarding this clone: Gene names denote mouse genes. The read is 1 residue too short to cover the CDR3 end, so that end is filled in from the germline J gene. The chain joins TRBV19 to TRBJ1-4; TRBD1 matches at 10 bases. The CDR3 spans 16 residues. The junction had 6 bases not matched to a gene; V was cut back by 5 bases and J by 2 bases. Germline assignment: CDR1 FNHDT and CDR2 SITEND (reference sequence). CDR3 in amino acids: CASSLRQGASNERLFF. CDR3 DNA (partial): TGTGCCAGCAGCCTCCGACAGGGGGCATCCAACGAAAGATTATTT. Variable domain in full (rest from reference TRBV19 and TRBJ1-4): GGIITQTPKFLIGQEGQKLTLKCQQNFNHDTMYWYRQDSGKGLRLIYYSITENDLQKGDLSEGYDASREKKSSFSLTVTSAQKNEMAVFLCASSLRQGASNERLFFGHGTKLSVL.

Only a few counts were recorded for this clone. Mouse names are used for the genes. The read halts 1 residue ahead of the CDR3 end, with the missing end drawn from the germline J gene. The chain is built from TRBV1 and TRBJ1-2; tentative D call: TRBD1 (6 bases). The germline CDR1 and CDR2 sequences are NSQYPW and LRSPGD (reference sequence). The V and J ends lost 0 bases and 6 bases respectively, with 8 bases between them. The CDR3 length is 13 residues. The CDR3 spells CTCSADGGPDYTF. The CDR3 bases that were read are TGCACCTGCAGTGCAGATGGGGGGCCCGACTACACC.

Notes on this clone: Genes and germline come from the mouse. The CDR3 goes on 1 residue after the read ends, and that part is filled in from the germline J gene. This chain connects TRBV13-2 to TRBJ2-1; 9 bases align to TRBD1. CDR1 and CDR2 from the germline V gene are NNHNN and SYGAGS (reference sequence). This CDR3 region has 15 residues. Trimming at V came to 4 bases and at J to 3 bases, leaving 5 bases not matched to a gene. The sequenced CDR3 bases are TGTGCCAGCGGTCCCCTGACAGGGGGCTATGCTGAGCAGTTC. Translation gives CASGPLTGGYAEQF. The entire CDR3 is CASGPLTGGYAEQFF.

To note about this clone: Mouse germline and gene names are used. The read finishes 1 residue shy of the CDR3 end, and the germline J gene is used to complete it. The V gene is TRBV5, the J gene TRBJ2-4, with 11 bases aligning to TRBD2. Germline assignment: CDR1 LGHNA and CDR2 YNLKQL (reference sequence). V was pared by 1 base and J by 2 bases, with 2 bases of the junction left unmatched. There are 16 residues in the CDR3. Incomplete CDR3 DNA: TGTGCCAGCAGCCAAGGGACTGGGGGGCTTCAAAACACCTTGTAC. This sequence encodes CASSQGTGGLQNTLY. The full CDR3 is CASSQGTGGLQNTLYF.

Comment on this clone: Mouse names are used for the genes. CDR3 DNA, as far as it was read: TGTGCCAGCAGTCCCTGGGGGGGCGCGTTTGCTGAGCAGTTC. It translates to CASSPWGGAFAEQF. The full CDR3 protein reads CASSPWGGAFAEQFF. The chain combines TRBV24 with TRBJ2-1, with 10 positions matching TRBD2. The read falls 1 residue short of the CDR3 end, and the missing part is taken from the germline J gene. J was trimmed by 6 bases and V by 4 bases; bases with no gene match: 6. Looked up from germline, CDR1 is KGHTA and CDR2 is FRNEEI. The CDR3 runs 15 residues.

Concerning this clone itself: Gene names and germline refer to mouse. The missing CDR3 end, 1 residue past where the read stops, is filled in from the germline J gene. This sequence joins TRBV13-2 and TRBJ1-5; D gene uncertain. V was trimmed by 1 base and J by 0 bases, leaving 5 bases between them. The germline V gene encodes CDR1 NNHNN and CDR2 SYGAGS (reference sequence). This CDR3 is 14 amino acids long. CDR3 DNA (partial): TGTGCCAGCGGTGATACAGATAACAACCAGGCTCCGCTT. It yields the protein CASGDTDNNQAPL. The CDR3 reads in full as CASGDTDNNQAPLF.

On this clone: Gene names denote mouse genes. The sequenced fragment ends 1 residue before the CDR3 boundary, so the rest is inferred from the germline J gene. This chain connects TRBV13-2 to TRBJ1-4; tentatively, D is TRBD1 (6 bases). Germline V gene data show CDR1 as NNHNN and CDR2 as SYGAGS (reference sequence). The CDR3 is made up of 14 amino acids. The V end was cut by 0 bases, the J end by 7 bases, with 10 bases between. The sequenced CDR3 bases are TGTGCCAGCGGTGATGGGGGGCGAATCGAAAGATTATTT. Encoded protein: CASGDGGRIERLF. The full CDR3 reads CASGDGGRIERLFF.

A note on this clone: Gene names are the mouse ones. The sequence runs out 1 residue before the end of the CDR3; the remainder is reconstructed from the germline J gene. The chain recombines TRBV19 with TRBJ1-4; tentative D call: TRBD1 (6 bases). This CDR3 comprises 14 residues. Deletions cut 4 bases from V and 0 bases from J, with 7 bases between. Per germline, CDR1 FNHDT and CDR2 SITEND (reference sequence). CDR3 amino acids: CASSQGFSNERLFF. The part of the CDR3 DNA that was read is TGTGCCAGCAGTCAGGGGTTTTCCAACGAAAGATTATTT.

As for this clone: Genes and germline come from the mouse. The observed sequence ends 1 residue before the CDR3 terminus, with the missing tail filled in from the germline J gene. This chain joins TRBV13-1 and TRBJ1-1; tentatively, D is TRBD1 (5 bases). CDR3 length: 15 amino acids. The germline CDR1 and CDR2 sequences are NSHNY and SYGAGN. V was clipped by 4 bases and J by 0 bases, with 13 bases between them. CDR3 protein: CASSSRQKPNTEVFF. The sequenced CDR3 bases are TGTGCCAGCAGTTCCCGACAGAAGCCAAACACAGAAGTCTTC.

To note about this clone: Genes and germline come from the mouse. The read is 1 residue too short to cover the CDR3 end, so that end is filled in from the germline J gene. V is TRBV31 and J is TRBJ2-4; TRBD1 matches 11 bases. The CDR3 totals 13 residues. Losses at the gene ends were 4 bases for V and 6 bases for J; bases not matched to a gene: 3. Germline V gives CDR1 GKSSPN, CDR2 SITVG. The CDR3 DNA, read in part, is TGTGCCTGGACTCGGGACAGGGGGAACACCTTGTAC. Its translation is CAWTRDRGNTLY. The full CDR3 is CAWTRDRGNTLYF.

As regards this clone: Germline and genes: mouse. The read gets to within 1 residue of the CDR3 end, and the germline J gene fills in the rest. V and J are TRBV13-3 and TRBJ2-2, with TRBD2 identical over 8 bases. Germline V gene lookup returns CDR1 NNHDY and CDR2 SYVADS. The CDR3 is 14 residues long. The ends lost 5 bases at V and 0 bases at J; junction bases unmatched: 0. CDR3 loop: CASRLGANTGQLYF. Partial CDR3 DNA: TGTGCCAGCAGACTGGGGGCAAACACCGGGCAGCTCTAC.

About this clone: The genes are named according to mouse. CDR3 in amino acids: CASRAGTGGSYEQYF. The sequenced CDR3 bases are TGTGCCAGCAGGGCGGGGACAGGGGGCTCCTATGAACAGTAC. The chain combines TRBV14 with TRBJ2-7; 11 bases agree with TRBD1. Sequencing ends 1 residue short of the CDR3 end; the germline J gene provides the rest. The CDR3 has 15 amino acids. In germline, CDR1 is SGHDT, CDR2 FRDEAV. Losses at the gene ends were 5 bases for V and 0 bases for J; bases not matched to a gene: 4.

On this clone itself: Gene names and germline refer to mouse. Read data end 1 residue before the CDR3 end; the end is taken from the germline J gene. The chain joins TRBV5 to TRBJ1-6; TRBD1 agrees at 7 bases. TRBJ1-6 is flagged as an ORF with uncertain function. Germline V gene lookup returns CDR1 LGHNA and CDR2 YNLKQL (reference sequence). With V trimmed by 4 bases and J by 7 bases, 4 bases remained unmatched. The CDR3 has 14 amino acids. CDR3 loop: CASSPTGVNSPLYF. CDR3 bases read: TGTGCCAGCAGCCCCACAGGGGTGAATTCGCCCCTCTAC.

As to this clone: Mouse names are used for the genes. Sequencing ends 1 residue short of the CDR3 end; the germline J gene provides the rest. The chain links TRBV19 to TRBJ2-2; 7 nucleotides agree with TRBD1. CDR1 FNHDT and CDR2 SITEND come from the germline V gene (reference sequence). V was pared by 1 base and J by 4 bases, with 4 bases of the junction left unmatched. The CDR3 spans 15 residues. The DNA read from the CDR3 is TGTGCCAGCAGTATAACAGGGGACGGCACCGGGCAGCTCTAC. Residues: CASSITGDGTGQLY. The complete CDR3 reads CASSITGDGTGQLYF.